One T cell receptor beta chain is described in this entry. Its specificity is unknown. The CDR3 contains 16 residues. V lost 7 bases, J lost 2 bases, and 20 bases lay in between. TCR alpha and TCR beta cDNA libraries with sample barcodes and UMIs came from 5'RACE using constant-segment primers. MiXCR, applied by TCRdb to the 5' RACE reads, yields one record per CDR3 protein. The sample lists fewer than 650,000 distinct CDR3 sequences, 20% to 25% occurring once. The sample comes from a study of T-cell memory formation after mild COVID-19. As for the study in general: The study found TCR clusters largely donor specific. Regarding the study as a whole: Clones from the second wave (peaking day 37) had unconfirmed SARS-CoV-2 specificity. Contracting CD4+ clones lay largely in CM and EM, with CD8+ ones residing in EMRA.

This clonotype originated in an adult woman who had mild COVID-19 (a few samples of this study predate the infection). Cell type and time point are not known. The sequencing input was PBMCs or a T cell subset sorted from them (not recorded which). This chain connects TRBV12-3 or TRBV12-4 to TRBJ1-2; weak D call: TRBD1 (6 bases). The CDR3 region is CASTLAFDRLNYGYTF. The CDR3 region has the DNA TGTGCCAGCACGCTCGCCTTTGACAGGCTCAACTATGGCTACACCTTC.